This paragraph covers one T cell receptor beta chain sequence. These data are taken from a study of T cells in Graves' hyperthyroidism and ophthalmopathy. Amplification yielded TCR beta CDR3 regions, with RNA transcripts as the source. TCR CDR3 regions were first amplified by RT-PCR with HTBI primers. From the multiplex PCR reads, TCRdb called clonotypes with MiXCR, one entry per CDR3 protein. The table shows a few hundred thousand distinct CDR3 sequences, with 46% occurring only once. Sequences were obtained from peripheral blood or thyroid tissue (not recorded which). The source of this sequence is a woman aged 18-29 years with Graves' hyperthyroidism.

CDR3 in DNA: TGTGCCAGCAGCCAAGACTGGGACAGGGGCGTAGTCGGCTATGGCTACACCTTC. Amino acids: CASSQDWDRGVVGYGYTF. V and J are TRBV14 and TRBJ1-2; 10 bases are shared with TRBD1. Germline V gene lookup returns CDR1 SGHDN and CDR2 FVKESK. The CDR3 loop spans 18 amino acids. V dropped 0 bases and J dropped 4; count of bases not matched to a gene: 11. Using reference TRBV14 and TRBJ1-2 for the parts outside the CDR3, the full variable domain is EAGVTQFPSHSVIEKGQTVTLRCDPISGHDNLYWYRRVMGKEIKFLLHFVKESKQDESGMPNNRFLAERTGGTYSTLKVQPAELEDSGVYFCASSQDWDRGVVGYGYTFGSGTRLTVV.